The rows below give T cell receptor beta chains drawn from one sample of a study of blood T cell repertoires in COVID-19. Using immunoSEQ multiplex PCR, the repertoire was profiled, and TCRdb retains in-frame clones only, with some absent. The profile covers around 250,000 clones, with 75% to 85% appearing a single time and less than 6.5% taken by the ten largest. Material for sequencing was peripheral blood. The receptors were sampled from a man aged 50-59 years with active or convalescent COVID-19. Both conserved end residues are part of each CDR3. The D gene is left open where the match is weak. Only part of the rows carry a size: once, few, many, or a class if the clone is expanded.

J | V | D | size | DNA | CDR3
TRBJ1-5 | TRBV19 | TRBD1 | many | TGTGCCAGTAGTCCCAGGGGGCAGGGTCAGCCCCAGCATTTT | CASSPRGQGQPQHF
TRBJ2-5 | TRBV11-2 | TRBD2 | - | TGTGCCAGCAGCTTAGAAGATGCGGGAGCGGGAGTCCTCAAGACCCAGTACTTC | CASSLEDAGAGVLKTQYF
TRBJ2-3 | TRBV7-2 | TRBD2 | - | TGTGCCAGCAGCTTCAGAGCGGGAGGGCCTGGGGACACAGATACGCAGTATTTT | CASSFRAGGPGDTDTQYF
TRBJ1-1 | TRBV19 | TRBD1 | - | TGTGCCAGTAGTAACCGGGAACAGGGGCCTAACACTGAAGCTTTCTTT | CASSNREQGPNTEAFF
TRBJ2-1 | TRBV4-2 | TRBD2 | - | TGTGCCAGCAGTCGAGCTGGGGCTAGCGGCTCCAATGAGCAGTTCTTC | CASSRAGASGSNEQFF
TRBJ2-5 | TRBV7-3 | TRBD2 | - | TGTGCCAGCAGCTGGGTAGCGGGAGTGAAAGAGACCCAGTACTTC | CASSWVAGVKETQYF
TRBJ2-5 | TRBV27 | - | - | TGTGCCAGCAGTTCCCTTGGGACATTGGGAAGACAAGAGACCCAGTACTTC | CASSSLGTLGRQETQYF
TRBJ2-3 | TRBV19 | TRBD2 | few | TGTGCCAGTAGAAGCGGGATGAACACAGATACGCAGTATTTT | CASRSGMNTDTQYF
TRBJ2-7 | TRBV28 | - | once | TGTGCCAGCAGTTTGCTCGGTTGGGCAGACACTAGGGAGCAGTACTTC | CASSLLGWADTREQYF
TRBJ1-5 | TRBV19 | TRBD1 | - | TGTGCCAGTAGTATTGGAGGGGGCCCCAGAACGCCCCAGCATTTT | CASSIGGGPRTPQHF
TRBJ2-7 | TRBV19 | TRBD2 | - | TGTGCCAGTACCGGGCGGGCTAGCGGGCCATACGAGCAGTACTTC | CASTGRASGPYEQYF
TRBJ2-2 | TRBV7-8 | - | few | TGTGCCAGCAGTATCTCCGGGCAGGGGAGCACCGGGGAGCTGTTTTTT | CASSISGQGSTGELFF
TRBJ1-2 | TRBV12-5 | - | - | TGTGCTAGTGGCGGAGACCGACTCTATGGCTACACCTTC | CASGGDRLYGYTF
TRBJ1-2 | TRBV9 | - | - | TGTGCCAGCAGGTCAGGTCATGACTATGGCTACACCTTC | CASRSGHDYGYTF
TRBJ1-1 | TRBV24-1 | - | - | TGTGCCACCCATCCTACCCTAGGTGCCGAGAACACTGAAGCTTTCTTT | CATHPTLGAENTEAFF
TRBJ2-3 | TRBV24-1 | TRBD2 | few | TGTGCCACCAGTAATAGCGGGAGAGGCACAGATACGCAGTATTTT | CATSNSGRGTDTQYF
TRBJ2-1 | TRBV6-5 | TRBD2 | - | TGTGCCAGCAGGGGAGGGAGGGTAAATGAGCAGTTCTTC | CASRGGRVNEQFF
TRBJ2-7 | TRBV19 | TRBD2 | - | TGTGCCAGTAGTATAGGTCAACTAGCGGGGCCCCACGAGCAGTACTTC | CASSIGQLAGPHEQYF
TRBJ1-1 | TRBV6-5 | - | - | TGTGCCAGCAGTCTAAACAGGGAGCGTCGAACTGAAGCTTTCTTT | CASSLNRERRTEAFF
TRBJ2-5 | TRBV27 | - | once | TGTGCCAGCAGAACAGGGTACGGGACCCAGTACTTC | CASRTGYGTQYF
TRBJ1-2 | TRBV5-1 | - | once | TGCGCCAGCAGCTTGGACAGGGTTAACTATGGCTACACCTTC | CASSLDRVNYGYTF
TRBJ2-1 | TRBV12-5 | TRBD2 | - | TGTGCTAGTGGTTTGGTCCTGGGACTAGCGGATTACAATGAGCAGTTCTTC | CASGLVLGLADYNEQFF
TRBJ2-2 | TRBV4-3 | - | - | TGCGCCAGCAGCCAAGAGGCGGCGGTTAGCACCGGGGAGCTGTTTTTT | CASSQEAAVSTGELFF
TRBJ1-1 | TRBV18 | - | - | TGTGCCAGCTCACCACCTTCCGGGTGGAGGGACCCTACTGAAGCTTTCTTT | CASSPPSGWRDPTEAFF